A selection of T cell receptor delta chains follows, all from one sample in a study of Vδ1+ human thymocytes. TCRdb redid clone calling on the multiplex PCR reads using CATT. The profile covers about 55,000 delta-chain clones, with less than 20% appearing a single time and approximately 0.5% taken by the ten largest. The specimen sequenced was Vdelta1+ gamma-delta thymocytes from the thymus. These TCRs come from a boy in the first two years of life who had congenital heart surgery. Each CDR3 is given with its conserved first and last residue. A D gene is named only where the DNA matches it firmly. A clone size is listed for some rows: how often the clone was seen (once, few, many), or a class if it is expanded.

clone size | D gene | J gene | V gene | CDR3 protein | CDR3 DNA
- | TRDD3 | TRDJ1 | TRDV1 | CALGEPFSYYPDWGIPPHTDKLIF | TGTGCTCTTGGGGAACCATTTTCCTATTATCCGGACTGGGGGATACCACCGCACACCGATAAACTCATCTTT
few | TRDD3 | TRDJ1 | TRDV1 | CALGGLPTYWGPTGKLIF | TGTGCTCTTGGGGGCCTCCCTACGTACTGGGGCCCTACGGGTAAACTCATCTTT
few | - | TRDJ1 | TRDV1 | CALGELNPDWSYTDKLIF | TGTGCTCTTGGGGAACTAAACCCAGATTGGTCCTACACCGATAAACTCATCTTT
few | - | TRDJ1 | TRDV1 | CALGELGILAKGYTDKLIF | TGTGCTCTTGGGGAATTGGGAATCCTTGCGAAGGGATACACCGATAAACTCATCTTT
- | TRDD3 | TRDJ1 | TRDV1 | CALGERGLLGVYTDKLIF | TGTGCTCTTGGGGAACGAGGGCTACTGGGGGTTTACACCGATAAACTCATCTTT
many | TRDD3 | TRDJ1 | TRDV2 | CACATYWGIMHTDKLIF | TGTGCCTGTGCCACATATTGGGGGATTATGCACACCGATAAACTCATCTTT
- | TRDD3 | TRDJ1 | TRDV1 | CALGTRIEWGIRGLTDKLIF | TGTGCTCTTGGGACCCGGATAGAGTGGGGGATACGCGGGCTCACCGATAAACTCATCTTT
few | - | TRDJ2 | TRDV1 | CALGELVRPPSLTAQLFF | TGTGCTCTTGGGGAACTGGTAAGGCCTCCCTCTTTGACAGCACAACTCTTCTTT
- | TRDD3 | TRDJ1 | TRDV1 | CALGEKRSLPYWGILNYKLIF | TGTGCTCTTGGGGAAAAGCGGTCCCTACCATACTGGGGGATACTTAACTATAAACTCATCTTT
few | TRDD2 | TRDJ1 | TRDV1 | CALGELRFLLSVAGGTDKLIF | TGTGCTCTTGGGGAACTACGCTTCCTACTGTCTGTGGCTGGAGGTACCGATAAACTCATCTTT
- | TRDD3 | TRDJ1 | TRDV1 | CALALRPGDTYDKLIF | TGTGCTCTTGCGCTACGTCCGGGGGATACGTACGATAAACTCATCTTT
- | - | TRDJ1 | TRDV1 | CALVGIRGYTDKLIF | TGTGCTCTCGTGGGTATCCGGGGATACACCGATAAACTCATCTTT
- | - | TRDJ1 | TRDV1 | CALGGLPWGFSPTDKLIF | TGTGCTCTTGGGGGGCTTCCCTGGGGCTTCTCCCCCACCGATAAACTCATCTTT
- | TRDD2 | TRDJ1 | TRDV1 | CALGELEAFLRLGRTDKLIF | TGTGCTCTTGGGGAACTCGAGGCCTTCCTAAGGCTGGGGAGAACCGATAAACTCATCTTT
- | - | TRDJ1 | TRDV1 | CALGELVTEVNDKLIF | TGTGCTCTTGGGGAACTCGTTACTGAGGTCAACGATAAACTCATCTTT
once | TRDD3 | TRDJ1 | TRDV1 | CALGERGGGYAFSDKLIF | TGTGCTCTTGGGGAACGAGGTGGGGGATACGCATTTTCCGATAAACTCATCTTT
- | - | TRDJ1 | TRDV1 | CALGELRRDVSITGPELIF | TGTGCTCTTGGGGAACTTCGGCGGGACGTCTCGATTACTGGGCCGGAACTCATCTTT
- | TRDD3 | TRDJ1 | TRDV1 | CALGENLRAFFKGTGGKLIF | TGTGCTCTTGGGGAAAACCTCCGAGCCTTCTTTAAGGGTACTGGGGGCAAACTCATCTTT
- | - | TRDJ1 | TRAV29/DV5 | CAAVSYKTAKLIF | TGTGCAGCTGTGTCCTACAAAACTGCGAAACTCATCTTT
few | TRDD3 | TRDJ1 | TRDV1 | CALGPEPSYRTGGYFYDKLIF | TGTGCTCTTGGGCCCGAGCCTTCCTACCGTACTGGGGGATACTTTTACGATAAACTCATCTTT
- | - | TRDJ1 | TRDV1 | CALGGLLPPSELIF | TGTGCTCTTGGGGGCTTACTGCCCCCTTCGGAGCTCATCTTT
- | TRDD3 | TRDJ1 | TRDV1 | CALGDASLVLGDTADKLIF | TGTGCTCTTGGGGACGCTTCATTAGTACTGGGGGATACAGCCGATAAACTCATCTTT
few | - | TRDJ1 | TRDV1 | CALGGPGVWVPSLIDKLIF | TGTGCTCTTGGGGGACCCGGCGTTTGGGTCCCCAGTTTGATCGATAAACTCATCTTT
few | - | TRDJ1 | TRDV1 | CALGELPTGRGLYTDKLIF | TGTGCTCTTGGGGAACTCCCTACCGGTCGGGGGTTGTACACCGATAAACTCATCTTT
- | - | TRDJ1 | TRDV1 | CALGVPSSLGFPDKLIF | TGTGCTCTTGGGGTTCCTTCCTCGCTGGGGTTTCCCGATAAACTCATCTTT
few | - | TRDJ1 | TRDV1 | CALGERALQYTDKLIF | TGTGCTCTTGGGGAGAGGGCCCTCCAGTACACCGATAAACTCATCTTT
- | - | TRDJ1 | TRDV1 | CALGEGTFPPYWGQTDKLIF | TGTGCTCTTGGGGAAGGTACCTTCCCCCCGTACTGGGGTCAGACCGATAAACTCATCTTT
- | TRDD2 | TRDJ1 | TRDV1 | CALGEPSFLPGYRDYTDKLIF | TGTGCTCTTGGGGAACCATCCTTCCTCCCCGGGTACCGAGATTACACCGATAAACTCATCTTT
- | - | TRDJ1 | TRAV29/DV5 | CSVLLCSNPPSFAGDTFKYTDKLIF | -
- | TRDD3 | TRDJ1 | TRDV1 | CALGPRPLNRREPWGIQSGKLIF | TGTGCTCTTGGGCCGCGGCCTCTAAACCGACGGGAGCCATGGGGGATACAGAGCGGTAAACTCATCTTT
few | TRDD3 | TRDJ1 | TRDV1 | CALGELPTGGLRVSTDKLIF | TGTGCTCTTGGGGAACTTCCTACTGGGGGACTCCGCGTAAGTACCGATAAACTCATCTTT
- | - | TRDJ1 | TRDV1 | CALGERRFSGRLIF | TGTGCTCTTGGGGAACGAAGGTTCTCGGGAAGGCTCATCTTT
- | - | TRDJ2 | TRDV1 | CALDALLYEGTFRALTAQLFF | TGTGCTCTTGATGCCCTACTGTACGAGGGGACCTTTAGAGCTTTGACAGCACAACTCTTCTTT
- | TRDD3 | TRDJ1 | TRDV1 | CALGASSYVLGDTDKLIF | TGTGCTCTTGGGGCCTCTTCCTACGTACTGGGGGATACCGATAAACTCATCTTT
- | - | TRDJ1 | TRDV1 | CALGERVLCARGDPDKLIF | TGTGCTCTTGGGGAACGGGTCCTCTGCGCGCGGGGGGACCCCGATAAACTCATCTTT
- | - | TRDJ1 | TRDV2 | CARDARRTDKLIF | TGTGCCCGTGACGCGCGAAGAACCGATAAACTCATCTTT
- | - | TRDJ1 | TRDV1 | CALGDLGVNLYTDKLIF | TGTGCTCTTGGGGATTTGGGGGTAAACCTGTACACCGATAAACTCATCTTT
- | TRDD3 | TRDJ1 | TRDV1 | CALGNLPPTGGYKSIDKLIF | TGTGCTCTTGGGAACCTTCCGCCGACTGGGGGATACAAGTCGATTGATAAACTCATCTTT
- | - | TRDJ1 | TRDV1 | CALGELGIFLRGDTDKLIF | TGTGCTCTTGGGGAACTAGGTATCTTCCTAAGGGGGGATACCGATAAACTCATCTTT
- | TRDD3 | TRDJ1 | TRDV1 | CALGAWPRPFTGGYTDKLIF | TGTGCTCTTGGGGCCTGGCCCCGGCCCTTTACTGGGGGATACACCGATAAACTCATCTTT